The next 25 T cell receptor beta chains were all read from a single sample in a study of T cells after posttransplantation cyclophosphamide (dated by TCRdb to 2015 to 2016). Library creation used the immunoSEQ multiplex PCR assay. Sourced from immuneACCESS, this table was stored by TCRdb with only in-frame sequences that have V and J called. A share of the clones is absent; for the studies checked, an unresolved V gene accounts for under half, and the remainder has no known explanation. The sample table shows 20,000 to 25,000 clones, and more than 80% are seen once. The ten largest clones add up to about 2% of the sample. The control cohort consisted of some 10 patients who had myeloablative marrow transplants with methotrexate plus a calcineurin inhibitor and who were sampled 1 year after transplant. The sequencing here drew on PBMCs, taken just over 350 days after allogeneic stem cell transplant with calcineurin inhibitor and methotrexate. The origin of the receptors is a female patient aged 30 to 45 who received an allogeneic stem cell transplant from an unrelated donor, was CMV-positive, and had acute and chronic GVHD. A transplant means some T cells may be of graft donor rather than patient origin.

The chain links TRBV27 to TRBJ1-6; no definite D call. Germline assignment: CDR1 MNHEY and CDR2 SMNVEV (reference sequence). This CDR3 comprises 14 residues. Trimming left V 2 bases short and J 6 bases short, with 8 bases between. CDR3 DNA sequence: TGTGCCAGCAGTTTAAACAGCCCTAATTCACCCCTCCACTTT. This gives the protein CASSLNSPNSPLHF.

This clone was observed a few times. V gene TRBV27 combines with J gene TRBJ2-1, with 13 bases identical to TRBD2. Germline loops: CDR1 MNHEY, CDR2 SMNVEV (reference sequence). Trimming took 4 bases from V and 4 from J; bases not matched to a gene: 4. The CDR3 is 16 amino acids. The CDR3 sequence: CASSSPGLAGYNEQFF. In DNA form, the CDR3 reads TGTGCCAGCAGTTCGCCGGGACTAGCGGGATACAATGAGCAGTTCTTC.

The chain recombines TRBV5-1 with TRBJ2-2; 7 bases agree with TRBD2. CDR3 length: 16 residues. V shed 3 bases and J 1 base; nucleotides not matched to a gene: 6. Germline V gene lookup returns CDR1 SGHRS and CDR2 YFSETQ. Written as DNA, the CDR3 is TGCGCCAGCAGCTCGCGGGGGATAGGGAACACCGGGGAGCTGTTTTTT. This translates into CASSSRGIGNTGELFF.

This clone was observed once. V usage is TRBV5-5 and J usage is TRBJ2-3; 11 bases line up with TRBD2. The CDR3 spans 15 residues. V gave up 2 bases and J gave up 5 bases; unmatched junction bases: 4. Germline CDR1 is SGHKS and CDR2 is YYEKEE (reference sequence). CDR3: CASSFLGLAGDTQYF. DNA of the CDR3: TGTGCCAGCAGCTTCCTAGGACTAGCGGGAGATACGCAGTATTTT.

The sample holds one count of this clone. The CDR3 sequence: CASSLSAGVTEQYV. CDR3 nucleotide sequence: TGCGCCAGCAGCTTGTCGGCGGGAGTAACCGAGCAGTACGTC. V and J are TRBV5-1 and TRBJ2-7, with TRBD2 matching over 7 bases. CDR1 is SGHRS, CDR2 YFSETQ, per germline. This CDR3 comprises 14 residues. Unmatched junction bases numbered 7, after V lost 1 base and J lost 6 bases.

The chain has TRBV9 and TRBJ1-5; 9 positions agree with TRBD1. The CDR3 contains 15 residues. V lost 0 bases to trimming and J lost 6 bases; unmatched junction nucleotides: 4. Germline CDR1 is SGDLS and CDR2 is YYNGEE. CDR3 residues: CASSVGQGGAQPQHF. The CDR3 region has the DNA TGTGCCAGCAGCGTAGGACAGGGGGGGGCTCAGCCCCAGCATTTT.

The J gene is TRBJ2-3, the V gene TRBV6-5; maybe TRBD2 (6 bases). Per the germline V gene, CDR1 is MNHEY and CDR2 is SVGAGI. Trimming left V 0 bases short and J 5 bases short, with 15 bases between. This CDR3 has 16 residues. CDR3 sequence: CASSYSEGPPGDTQYF. DNA for the CDR3: TGTGCCAGCAGTTACTCGGAGGGACCCCCTGGAGATACGCAGTATTTT.

The chain combines TRBV19 with TRBJ2-5; a possible D gene is TRBD1 (6 bases). This CDR3 spans 15 amino acids. In germline, CDR1 is LNHDA, CDR2 SQIVND (reference sequence). Trimming took off 2 bases at V and 5 bases at J, with 15 bases between the two ends. CDR3 protein: CASSISWGPGETQYF. DNA for the CDR3: TGTGCCAGTAGTATAAGTTGGGGGCCGGGTGAGACCCAGTACTTC.

This chain joins TRBV7-2 and TRBJ2-7; the match to TRBD2 covers 11 bases. The CDR3 spans 15 residues. The germline CDR1 and CDR2 sequences are SGHTA and FQGNSA. V shed 4 bases and J 3 bases; nucleotides not matched to a gene: 5. CDR3 residues: CASSSTGTSGYEQYF. CDR3 sequence (DNA): TGTGCCAGCAGCTCGACCGGGACTAGCGGCTACGAGCAGTACTTC.

The genes are TRBV9 and TRBJ1-3; D possibly corresponds to TRBD1 (5 bases). Trimming removed 1 base at V and 0 bases at J, with 11 bases between. This CDR3 has 16 amino acids. Germline CDR1 is SGDLS and CDR2 is YYNGEE. CDR3 amino acids: CASSVWGSSSGNTIYF. DNA for the CDR3: TGTGCCAGCAGCGTATGGGGCAGCTCCTCTGGAAACACCATATATTTT.

This clone was seen only once. Additional DNA sequences in this sample encode the identical CDR3. The gene calls are TRBV7-2 and TRBJ2-1; 12 bases are shared with TRBD2. The V gene's germline CDR1 is SGHTA and CDR2 FQGNSA. Losses at the gene ends were 1 base for V and 4 bases for J; bases not matched to a gene: 2. This CDR3 contains 16 residues. CDR3 protein: CASSLGLAGGYNEQFF. CDR3 in DNA: TGTGCCAGCAGCTTAGGCCTAGCGGGAGGGTACAATGAGCAGTTCTTC. The full variable domain, with the rest looked up from reference TRBV7-2 and TRBJ2-1, is GAGVSQSPSNKVTEKGKDVELRCDPISGHTALYWYRQSLGQGLEFLIYFQGNSAPDKSGLPSDRFSAERTGGSVSTLTIQRTQQEDSAVYLCASSLGLAGGYNEQFFGPGTRLTVL.

The rearrangement uses TRBV14 and TRBJ2-2; 13 bases map to TRBD2. The CDR3 is 14 amino acids. Germline assignment: CDR1 SGHDN and CDR2 FVKESK. The trim removed 8 bases at V and 6 bases at J, leaving 3 bases unmatched. The CDR3 bases are TGTGCCAGCCGGACTAGCGGGAGTTCCGGGGAGCTGTTTTTT. Translating it yields CASRTSGSSGELFF.

This chain joins TRBV19 and TRBJ2-1, with D hard to call. The CDR3 length is 14 residues. Germline V CDR1 and CDR2: LNHDA, SQIVND (reference sequence). V was clipped by 8 bases and J by 4 bases, with 15 bases between them. CDR3 nucleotide sequence: TGTGCCAGTCGACTCCCCGGAGTTTACAATGAGCAGTTCTTC. Translation: CASRLPGVYNEQFF.

The chain employs TRBV7-2 and TRBJ1-5; tentative D call: TRBD1 (5 bases). The CDR3 is 17 amino acids. Germline V lookup: CDR1 SGHTA, CDR2 FQGNSA. The V gene lost 5 bases and the J gene lost 2 bases, with 19 bases spanning the gap. The CDR3 nucleotides read TGTGCCAGCAGCCTGCGAACCAGGGCGAGCGGCAATCAGCCCCAGCATTTT. It specifies CASSLRTRASGNQPQHF.

On this clone itself: The same CDR3 can be traced to other DNA sequences in this sample. The J gene is TRBJ2-1, the V gene TRBV30; the match to TRBD2 covers 7 bases. CDR3 size: 14 residues. V dropped 5 bases and J dropped 7; count of bases not matched to a gene: 11. Per germline, CDR1 GTSNPN and CDR2 SVGIG (reference sequence). The DNA of the CDR3 is TGTGCCTGGGCGGGCGGTGGGAGGGTTAATGAGCAGTTCTTC. Protein product: CAWAGGGRVNEQFF.

The rearrangement uses TRBV11-2 and TRBJ2-7; D is unclear. The CDR3 loop spans 14 amino acids. CDR1 is SGHAT and CDR2 is FQNNGV in the germline V gene. Trimming shortened V by 1 base and J by 3 bases, and 10 bases separated the two germline ends. In DNA, the CDR3 is TGTGCCAGCAGCTTAGGGGCCATCGGCTACGAGCAGTACGTC. As protein: CASSLGAIGYEQYV.

The chain recombines TRBV5-6 with TRBJ1-3; 7 bases agree with TRBD1. Trimming cost V 2 bases and J 1 base; bases outside gene matches: 9. The CDR3 spans 17 residues. Looked up from germline, CDR1 is SGHDT and CDR2 is YYEEEE. The CDR3 here is CASSLLAPGQSGNTIYF. In nucleotides, the CDR3 is TGTGCCAGCAGCTTACTCGCACCGGGACAGTCTGGAAACACCATATATTTT.

The chain uses TRBV18 and TRBJ2-7; TRBD1 aligns across 12 bases. The CDR3 extends over 14 amino acids. Unmatched junction bases numbered 5, after V lost 5 bases and J lost 6 bases. Germline V CDR1 and CDR2: KGHSH, LQKENI. The DNA of the CDR3 is TGTGCCAGCTCAGGGGACAGGGGGCGTTCCGAGCAGTACGTC. Amino acid sequence: CASSGDRGRSEQYV.

This chain uses TRBV6-4 with TRBJ2-3, with TRBD2 matching over 11 bases. The CDR3 extends over 15 amino acids. Trimming cost V 8 bases and J 1 base; bases outside gene matches: 5. The V gene's germline CDR1 is MRHNA and CDR2 SNTAGT. The CDR3 nucleotides read TGTGCCAGCTCCCCACTAGCGGGAGGCACAGATACGCAGTATTTT. Translated, it gives CASSPLAGGTDTQYF.

This chain uses TRBV27 with TRBJ2-1, with D possibly matching TRBD2 (7 bases). Germline V gene sequence: CDR1 MNHEY, CDR2 SMNVEV (reference sequence). This CDR3 spans 15 amino acids. The V and J ends lost 6 bases and 8 bases respectively, with 20 bases between them. This CDR3 reads CASSPRGGVGHEQFF. The DNA for the CDR3 is TGTGCCAGCAGCCCGAGGGGGGGAGTTGGCCATGAGCAGTTCTTC.

CDR3 residues: CASSLGQGASYEQYF. The CDR3 DNA reads as TGTGCCAGCAGTCTGGGACAGGGGGCCTCCTACGAGCAGTACTTC. This chain links TRBV27 with TRBJ2-7; 12 bases match TRBD1. V trimming: 5 bases; J trimming: 0 bases; junction bases outside the gene matches: 2. CDR1 is MNHEY, CDR2 SMNVEV, per germline (reference sequence). The length of the CDR3 is 15 residues.

The rearrangement joins TRBV19 to TRBJ2-2; D possibly corresponds to TRBD1 (5 bases). Germline CDR1 and CDR2: LNHDA and SQIVND (reference sequence). CDR3 length equals 14 residues. Trimming pared 5 bases from V and 6 bases from J, leaving 13 bases between. The CDR3 bases are TGTGCCAGTAGTTTTATCAGGGCGGCCGGGGAGCTGTTTTTT. As protein: CASSFIRAAGELFF.

This clone was observed once. The V gene is TRBV2, the J gene TRBJ2-1, with D perhaps TRBD2 (6 bases). The germline V gene has CDR1 SNHLY and CDR2 FYNNEI. This CDR3 has 17 residues. V gave up 0 bases and J gave up 3 bases, with 15 bases separating them. The CDR3 DNA follows: TGTGCCAGCAGTGAAGCGCTACTAGCTGACGTCTACAATGAGCAGTTCTTC. It encodes CASSEALLADVYNEQFF.

This rearrangement joins TRBV29-1 to TRBJ2-1, with a tentative D call TRBD1 (5 bases). CDR3 length: 14 residues. V was trimmed by 2 bases and J by 9 bases, leaving 17 bases between them. The V gene's germline CDR1 is SQVTM and CDR2 ANQGSEA. The CDR3, as DNA: TGCAGCGTTGAAAAAGGGGCAGGGTTCAGTGAGCAGTTCTTC. It specifies CSVEKGAGFSEQFF.

V gene TRBV9 combines with J gene TRBJ2-7; weak D call: TRBD2 (6 bases). CDR1 and CDR2 from the germline V gene are SGDLS and YYNGEE. CDR3 length: 14 residues. The ends were cut back, 0 bases at V and 6 bases at J, with 13 bases in the middle. The CDR3 nucleotides are TGTGCCAGCAGCGTAGGCGGAGGGAATCGCGAGCAGTACTTC. The encoded protein is CASSVGGGNREQYF.